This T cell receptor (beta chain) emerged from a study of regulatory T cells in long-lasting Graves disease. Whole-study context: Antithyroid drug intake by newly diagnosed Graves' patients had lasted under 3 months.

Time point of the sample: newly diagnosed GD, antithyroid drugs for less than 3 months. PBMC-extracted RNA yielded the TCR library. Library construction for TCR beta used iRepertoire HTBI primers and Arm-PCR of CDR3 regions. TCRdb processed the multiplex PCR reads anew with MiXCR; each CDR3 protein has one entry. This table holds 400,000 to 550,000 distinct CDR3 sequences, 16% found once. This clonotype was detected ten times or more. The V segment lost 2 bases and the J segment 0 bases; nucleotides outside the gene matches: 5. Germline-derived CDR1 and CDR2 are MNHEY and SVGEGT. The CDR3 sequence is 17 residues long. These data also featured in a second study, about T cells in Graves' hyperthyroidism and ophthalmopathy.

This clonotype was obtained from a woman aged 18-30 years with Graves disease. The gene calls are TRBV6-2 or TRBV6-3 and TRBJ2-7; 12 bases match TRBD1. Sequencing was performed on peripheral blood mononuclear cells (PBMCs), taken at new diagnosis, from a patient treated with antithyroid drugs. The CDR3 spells CASSYGTGGASSYEQYF. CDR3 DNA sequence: TGTGCCAGCAGTTACGGGACAGGGGGCGCCAGCTCCTACGAGCAGTACTTC.